This TCR beta chain was profiled in a study of blood T cell repertoires in COVID-19. Study summary: In each case, the material was cDNA or gDNA derived from T cells, B-cell-depleted T cells, or PBMCs.

V lost 0 bases to trimming and J lost 3 bases, with 20 bases between them. The CDR3 is made up of 18 amino acids. Per germline, CDR1 SEHNR and CDR2 FQNEAQ (reference sequence). The repertoire was sequenced with immunoSEQ multiplex PCR; TCRdb's copy has only in-frame clones and lacks some. Counted here are 30,000 to 50,000 clones, about four fifths occurring once; the ten biggest clones make up more than 12%. The clonotype originates from a man aged 45-65 years with active or convalescent COVID-19. The chain uses TRBV7-9 and TRBJ1-1; possible D gene TRBD1, 5 bases. The sample consisted of peripheral blood. The chain's CDR3 is CASSLALILGRGDTEAFF. The CDR3, as DNA: TGTGCCAGCAGCTTAGCACTCATTTTAGGACGGGGGGACACTGAAGCTTTCTTT.